The 25 T cell receptor beta chains presented below share a single source sample, sequenced in a study of glioma-infiltrating T cells after dendritic cell vaccination. Sequencing used immunoSEQ multiplex PCR; TCRdb keeps in-frame clones, though not all of them. The data hold about 38,000 clones, with around 80% observed a single time. Here the sequenced sample was blood, taken before dendritic cell vaccination. The receptors shown here come from a human donor with glioblastoma.

The CDR3 loop reads CASSPLGGTGYLKSDNEQFF. The DNA of the CDR3 is TGTGCCAGCAGCCCTCTGGGCGGGACAGGGTATCTCAAGAGTGACAATGAGCAGTTCTTC. The chain carries TRBV7-6 and TRBJ2-1; the match to TRBD1 covers 9 bases. The CDR3 covers 20 residues. Germline V gene data show CDR1 as SGHVS and CDR2 as FNYEAQ. Trimming cost V 5 bases and J 5 bases; bases outside gene matches: 22. The variable domain in full, with the rest retrieved from reference TRBV7-6 and TRBJ2-1, is GAGVSQSPRYKVTKRGQDVALRCDPISGHVSLYWYRQALGQGPEFLTYFNYEAQQDKSGLPNDRFSAERPEGSISTLTIQRTEQRDSAMYRCASSPLGGTGYLKSDNEQFFGPGTRLTVL.

This chain joins TRBV5-1 and TRBJ2-7; TRBD1 matches 9 bases. Germline V gives CDR1 SGHRS, CDR2 YFSETQ. J lost 3 bases, V lost 4 bases, and 29 bases had no gene match. This CDR3 spans 22 amino acids. In DNA form, the CDR3 reads TGCGCCAGCAGCCCGATCCGGCTCCCCGCCCCAGGGATTTGGGACAGGGTCTACGAGCAGTACTTC. Its protein is CASSPIRLPAPGIWDRVYEQYF. Full variable domain (missing parts from reference TRBV5-1 and TRBJ2-7): KAGVTQTPRYLIKTRGQQVTLSCSPISGHRSVSWYQQTPGQGLQFLFEYFSETQRNKGNFPGRFSGRQFSNSRSEMNVSTLELGDSALYLCASSPIRLPAPGIWDRVYEQYFGPGTRLTVT.

In its sample, this clone was seen a few times. The rearrangement uses TRBV2 and TRBJ2-3; D may be TRBD2 (5 bases). Germline CDR1 and CDR2: SNHLY and FYNNEI. CDR3 length: 16 amino acids. V was cut by 6 bases and J by 3 bases, with 19 bases left in between. The CDR3 protein is CASRESMASSTDTQYF. The CDR3 nucleotides read TGTGCCAGCAGAGAATCCATGGCTAGCTCGACAGATACGCAGTATTTT.

V and J are TRBV25-1 and TRBJ2-3; the D gene is possibly TRBD2 (6 bases). Germline V gene sequence: CDR1 MGHDK, CDR2 SYGVNS. V shed 1 base and J shed 7 bases, with 21 bases lying between them. This CDR3 contains 17 residues. CDR3 coding DNA: TGTGCCAGCAGTGAATTGTACGGTCAGGAGGGCGAATATACGCAGTATTTT. Amino acids: CASSELYGQEGEYTQYF.

The V call is TRBV29-1, the J call TRBJ2-5, with a possible D match to TRBD1 (5 bases). The J call may be faulty, since TRBJ2-7 better matches the DNA end. Germline CDR1 SQVTM, CDR2 ANQGSEA. CDR3 length: 13 residues. The CDR3 reads CSATTVPPYEQYF. The CDR3 DNA reads TGCAGCGCTACGACAGTCCCCCCCTACGAGCAGTACTTC.

The chain combines TRBV10-2 with TRBJ2-7; D perhaps matches TRBD1 (5 bases). The V end lost 3 bases, the J end lost 5 bases, and 14 bases lay between the germline ends. Germline CDR1 and CDR2: WSHSY and SAAADI. This CDR3 region has 14 residues. CDR3 sequence reads: CASSEWGASNEQYF. CDR3 nucleotides: TGCGCCAGCAGTGAATGGGGCGCTTCTAACGAGCAGTACTTC.

The chain recombines TRBV18 with TRBJ2-2; the match to TRBD2 covers 7 bases. Trimming at V came to 2 bases and at J to 4 bases, leaving 1 base not matched to a gene. CDR3 length equals 14 residues. In germline, CDR1 is KGHSH, CDR2 LQKENI. CDR3 bases: TGTGCCAGCTCACCAACGGGGGGCACCGGGGAGCTGTTTTTT. This sequence encodes CASSPTGGTGELFF.

As concerns this clone: The junction does not match germline at one end; this may be a read error. The chain employs TRBV7-9 and TRBJ2-7; D may be TRBD1 (6 bases). CDR3 length equals 14 residues. CDR1 SEHNR and CDR2 FQNEAQ come from the germline V gene (reference sequence). The CDR3 nucleotides are TGCGCCAGCAGCCAAACGACAGGTATATACGAGCAGTACTTC. This translates into CASSQTTGIYEQYF.

This chain joins TRBV5-6 and TRBJ2-5; a weak D match, TRBD2 (6 bases). There are 13 residues in the CDR3. Deletions cut 1 base from V and 6 bases from J, with 10 bases between. Germline CDR1 SGHDT, CDR2 YYEEEE. The CDR3 bases are TGTGCCAGCAGCTTGTCTAGCGTGCAGACCCAGTACTTC. Translated, it gives CASSLSSVQTQYF.

The chain couples TRBV2 to TRBJ2-1; TRBD1 aligns across 8 bases. Trimming took 10 bases from V and 6 from J; bases not matched to a gene: 8. Germline V CDR1 and CDR2: SNHLY, FYNNEI. The CDR3 length is 13 residues. Here the CDR3 DNA reads TGTGCCACCATTGACAGGGGCGCCAATGAGCAGTTCTTC. Its protein is CATIDRGANEQFF.

V and J are TRBV7-9 and TRBJ1-2; D uncertain. This CDR3 comprises 16 residues. CDR1 and CDR2 from the germline V gene are SEHNR and FQNEAQ (reference sequence). The V end lost 3 bases, the J end lost 4 bases, and 18 bases lay between the germline ends. In DNA, the CDR3 is TGTGCCAGCAGCTTGCTACTGGGGATGAGGGCCTATGGCTACACCTTC. It specifies CASSLLLGMRAYGYTF.

This chain connects TRBV2 to TRBJ1-1; the D gene is possibly TRBD1 (5 bases). Germline values: CDR1 SNHLY, CDR2 FYNNEI. V was shortened by 7 bases and J by 4 bases, with 16 bases between the two germline ends. This CDR3 comprises 14 residues. CDR3 residues: CASNGGGFATEAFF. CDR3 DNA sequence: TGTGCCAGCAACGGGGGGGGATTTGCCACTGAAGCTTTCTTT. Variable domain in full (rest from reference TRBV2 and TRBJ1-1): EPEVTQTPSHQVTQMGQEVILRCVPISNHLYFYWYRQILGQKVEFLVSFYNNEISEKSEIFDDQFSVERPDGSNFTLKIRSTKLEDSAMYFCASNGGGFATEAFFGQGTRLTVV.

The chain uses TRBV7-3 and TRBJ2-2, with 10 bases that match TRBD1. With 5 bases clipped from V and 4 bases from J, the junction kept 7 bases outside the gene matches. This CDR3 contains 16 residues. Per the germline V gene, CDR1 is SGHTA and CDR2 is FQGTGA. This CDR3 reads CASSTTGGIGTGELFF. CDR3 bases: TGTGCCAGCAGCACGACAGGGGGCATAGGCACCGGGGAGCTGTTTTTT.

The V gene is TRBV19, the J gene TRBJ1-5; perhaps TRBD1 as D (6 bases). This CDR3 contains 18 residues. Germline assignment: CDR1 LNHDA and CDR2 SQIVND (reference sequence). With 6 bases removed from V and 0 bases from J, the gap between germline ends came to 21 bases. CDR3 coding DNA: TGTGCCAGTAGATTGCTGGGGGCAGGAACCTTTAGCAATCAGCCCCAGCATTTT. This codes for CASRLLGAGTFSNQPQHF.

J is TRBJ2-5 and V is TRBV11-1; 15 bases agree with TRBD2. Looked up from germline, CDR1 is SGHAT and CDR2 is FQDESV (reference sequence). Unmatched junction bases numbered 12, after V lost 5 bases and J lost 5 bases. The length of the CDR3 is 18 residues. As DNA, the CDR3 is TGTGCCAGCAGCCGATTAGGACTAGCGGGGGGGCTAGGGGAGACCCAGTACTTC. It encodes CASSRLGLAGGLGETQYF.

The chain uses TRBV5-1 and TRBJ2-1; a weak D match, TRBD2 (5 bases). V lost 0 bases, J lost 6 bases, and 22 bases lay in between. The CDR3 runs to 18 residues. The V gene's germline CDR1 is SGHRS and CDR2 YFSETQ. CDR3 bases: TGCGCCAGCAGCTTGGGAAGTTACTCCCCCCTAGCTATCAATGAGCAGTTCTTC. Translated, it gives CASSLGSYSPLAINEQFF.

The CDR3 here is CASSGANTGELFF. CDR3 nucleotides: TGTGCCAGCTCAGGGGCGAACACCGGGGAGCTGTTTTTT. The chain carries TRBV6-6 and TRBJ2-2; a weak D match, TRBD1 (6 bases). Germline CDR1 reads MNHNY; CDR2 reads SVGAGI (reference sequence). The CDR3 runs 13 residues. Trimming cost V 8 bases and J 0 bases, with 7 bases left between them.

V gene TRBV19 combines with J gene TRBJ1-5, with 8 bases fitting TRBD1. CDR3 length equals 15 residues. Germline values: CDR1 LNHDA, CDR2 SQIVND (reference sequence). V lost 8 bases and J lost 1; bases outside the gene matches: 7. The chain's CDR3 is CASDGGQVSNQPQHF. DNA for the CDR3: TGTGCCAGTGACGGGGGACAGGTGAGCAATCAGCCCCAGCATTTT.

The gene calls are TRBV28 and TRBJ1-5; TRBD1 aligns across 7 bases. V shed 5 bases and J 3 bases; nucleotides not matched to a gene: 1. Germline V lookup: CDR1 MDHEN, CDR2 SYDVKM. The CDR3 runs to 13 residues. The DNA of the CDR3 is TGTGCCAGCAGTCAGGGGGACAATCAGCCCCAGCATTTT. Encoded protein: CASSQGDNQPQHF.

V and J are TRBV11-2 and TRBJ1-2; 10 bases map to TRBD1. After removal of 5 bases from V and 0 bases from J, the junction contained 9 bases not matched to a gene. This CDR3 has 17 amino acids. Germline loops: CDR1 SGHAT, CDR2 FQNNGV. The CDR3 loop reads CASSPGTGVRSNYGYTF. The CDR3 DNA reads as TGTGCCAGCAGCCCCGGGACAGGGGTGCGTTCTAACTATGGCTACACCTTC.

This clone was counted a single time. V gene TRBV5-6 combines with J gene TRBJ1-6, with D hard to call. The germline V gene has CDR1 SGHDT and CDR2 YYEEEE. V lost 0 bases and J lost 0, with 7 bases in between. The CDR3 sequence is 16 residues long. The CDR3 DNA follows: TGTGCCAGCAGCTTGGGCGGGGACTCCTATAATTCACCCCTCCACTTT. It codes for CASSLGGDSYNSPLHF. Drawing the rest from reference TRBV5-6 and TRBJ1-6, the complete variable domain is DAGVTQSPTHLIKTRGQQVTLRCSPKSGHDTVSWYQQALGQGPQFIFQYYEEEERQRGNFPDRFSGHQFPNYSSELNVNALLLGDSALYLCASSLGGDSYNSPLHFGNGTRLTVT.

The CDR3, as DNA: TGTGCCATCAGCACGGGGGAGGGGGATACGCAGTATTTT. The encoded protein is CAISTGEGDTQYF. The chain couples TRBV10-3 to TRBJ2-3; 7 bases line up with TRBD2. CDR3 length equals 13 residues. Germline V gives CDR1 ENHRY, CDR2 SYGVKD. Losses at the gene ends were 6 bases for V and 6 bases for J; bases not matched to a gene: 6.

The chain employs TRBV11-3 and TRBJ2-7; 11 bases agree with TRBD2. The junction had 6 bases not matched to a gene; V was cut back by 5 bases and J by 3 bases. This CDR3 spans 15 amino acids. Germline lookup yields CDR1 SGHNT and CDR2 YENEEA. CDR3 protein: CASSHQGTSGYEQYF. DNA for the CDR3: TGTGCCAGCAGCCACCAGGGGACTAGCGGCTACGAGCAGTACTTC.

The CDR3 coding sequence is TGCGCCAGCAGCCAAGGGCTGTTATCCAGGAGTGGGAGCTACGAGCAGTACTTC. Encoded protein: CASSQGLLSRSGSYEQYF. The chain links TRBV4-1 to TRBJ2-7; D is possibly TRBD2 (5 bases). From germline, CDR1 is MGHRA and CDR2 YSYEKL. V was shortened by 1 base and J by 3 bases, with 22 bases between the two germline ends. There are 18 residues in the CDR3.

The gene calls are TRBV12-1 and TRBJ1-3; the DNA was not compared with TRBD1, the D call given in the table. TRBV12-1 is listed as a pseudogene. This CDR3 comprises 16 residues. CDR3 coding DNA: TGTGCCAGCAGCTGGCCGGACAGGGTAGGTGGAAACACCATATATTTT. Its translation is CASSWPDRVGGNTIYF.